These 16 T cell receptor beta chains came from one sample sequenced in a study of follicular helper T cells after annual influenza vaccination. Time point of the sample: 2015-2016 season, pre-vaccination. Libraries were prepared by immunoSEQ multiplex PCR; TCRdb keeps only in-frame clonotypes and omits some of them. The sample consists of nearly 2,500 clones, roughly 84% of them appearing once. The sequenced sample was CXCR5+ CD38- circulating T follicular helper cells from blood, obtained on the day of influenza vaccination. The subset denotes: circulating Tfh, non-naive CD4+CXCR5+PD-1+ (ICOS+CD38+ or ICOS-CD38-). These TCRs come from an adult who received the influenza vaccine.

The V gene is TRBV2, the J gene TRBJ2-7, with 7 bases fitting TRBD1. J gave up 6 bases and V 1 base, and 6 bases lay outside the gene matches. The CDR3 contains 14 residues. CDR1 is SNHLY and CDR2 is FYNNEI in the germline V gene. The CDR3 is CASSEVGGLGEQYF. The DNA of the CDR3 is TGTGCCAGCAGTGAAGTAGGGGGCTTAGGCGAGCAGTACTTC.

The genes are TRBV6-5 and TRBJ2-7; 9 bases are shared with TRBD1. V lost 5 bases and J lost 5; bases outside the gene matches: 10. This CDR3 has 15 amino acids. Germline CDR1 reads MNHEY; CDR2 reads SVGAGI. CDR3 sequence (DNA): TGTGCCAGCAGTCCCCCGGGGACAGGGATCCACGAGCAGTACTTC. This translates into CASSPPGTGIHEQYF.

This clone occurred a few times. This sequence joins TRBV10-1 and TRBJ2-2; 10 bases are shared with TRBD2. V lost 9 bases and J lost 4; bases outside the gene matches: 8. In germline, CDR1 is WNHNN, CDR2 SYGVQD (reference sequence). The CDR3 has 15 residues. This CDR3 is CARNGRLAGTGELFF. Written as DNA, the CDR3 is TGCGCCAGGAACGGACGACTAGCGGGCACCGGGGAGCTGTTTTTT.

The J gene is TRBJ2-6, the V gene TRBV30, with D hard to call. CDR3 length: 15 amino acids. Trimming removed 0 bases from V and 1 base from J, with 7 bases in between. Germline CDR1 GTSNPN, CDR2 SVGIG (reference sequence). The CDR3 DNA reads TGTGCCTGGAGTGTACTTGGGTCTGGGGCCAACGTCCTGACTTTC. This codes for CAWSVLGSGANVLTF.

The rearrangement joins TRBV7-9 to TRBJ2-6; 7 positions match TRBD1. Per the germline V gene, CDR1 is SEHNR and CDR2 is FQNEAQ (reference sequence). V dropped 3 bases and J dropped 0; count of bases not matched to a gene: 8. This CDR3 contains 18 residues. The CDR3 is CASSFHRGQSSGANVLTF. DNA of the CDR3: TGTGCCAGCAGCTTTCACAGGGGTCAGAGCTCTGGGGCCAACGTCCTGACTTTC.

The chain combines TRBV5-1 with TRBJ2-3, with a tentative D call TRBD2 (5 bases). V dropped 6 bases and J dropped 0 bases, with 14 bases sitting between them. The CDR3 consists of 15 residues. CDR1 is SGHRS and CDR2 is YFSETQ in the germline V gene. For the CDR3, the DNA is TGCGCCAGCACCCGGGAAGGGCATAGCACAGATACGCAGTATTTT. This encodes CASTREGHSTDTQYF.

The chain recombines TRBV29-1 with TRBJ1-5; the match to TRBD1 covers 10 bases. With V trimmed by 7 bases and J by 7 bases, 7 bases remained unmatched. This CDR3 contains 13 residues. Germline V CDR1 and CDR2: SQVTM, ANQGSEA. The CDR3 DNA follows: TGCAGCGGGCAAGTGGACAGGGGGCAGCCCCAGCATTTT. Its protein product is CSGQVDRGQPQHF.

This sequence joins TRBV6-1 and TRBJ1-1; D is undetermined. The CDR3 is 13 amino acids. V was clipped by 4 bases and J by 0 bases, with 6 bases between them. The V gene's germline CDR1 is MNHNS and CDR2 SASEGT. CDR3 bases: TGTGCCAGCAGTGGAACATTGAACACTGAAGCTTTCTTT. Protein sequence: CASSGTLNTEAFF.

This clone has only a few counts. The chain is built from TRBV29-1 and TRBJ1-5, with 10 bases fitting TRBD1. Germline V gives CDR1 SQVTM, CDR2 ANQGSEA. The CDR3 is made up of 13 amino acids. The trim removed 5 bases at V and 4 bases at J, leaving 2 bases unmatched. For the CDR3, the DNA is TGCAGCGTTCCGGGACAGGGGAATCAGCCCCAGCATTTT. It translates to CSVPGQGNQPQHF.

V usage is TRBV29-1 and J usage is TRBJ1-1; D may be TRBD1 (6 bases). Germline CDR1 is SQVTM and CDR2 is ANQGSEA. The CDR3 has 13 residues. The V end lost 7 bases, the J end lost 2 bases, and 14 bases lay between the germline ends. The CDR3 sequence is CSDRDTANTEAFF. The DNA for the CDR3 is TGCAGCGATCGGGACACAGCAAACACTGAAGCTTTCTTT.

This rearrangement joins TRBV29-1 to TRBJ2-3; no clear D. V was trimmed by 4 bases and J by 4 bases, leaving 15 bases between them. The germline CDR1 and CDR2 sequences are SQVTM and ANQGSEA. The CDR3 spans 14 residues. This CDR3 is CSVGGSTGADTQYF. The CDR3 nucleotides are TGCAGCGTTGGCGGCAGCACCGGTGCAGATACGCAGTATTTT.

The chain has TRBV7-8 and TRBJ1-6, with a tentative D call TRBD1 (6 bases). V shed 3 bases and J shed 4 bases, with 7 bases lying between them. The CDR3 spans 14 residues. CDR1 and CDR2 from the germline V gene are SGHVS and FQNEAQ. The CDR3 loop reads CASSFTGYNSPLHF. CDR3 bases: TGTGCCAGCAGCTTCACAGGGTATAATTCACCCCTCCACTTT.

V is TRBV6-4 and J is TRBJ2-1, with D perhaps given as TRBD1 or TRBD2 (5 bases each). Germline assignment: CDR1 MRHNA and CDR2 SNTAGT. The CDR3 covers 13 residues. V was cut by 4 bases and J by 9 bases, with 13 bases left in between. The CDR3 loop is CASSVGDSGEQFF. CDR3 DNA: TGTGCCAGCAGTGTGGGGGATTCCGGTGAGCAGTTCTTC.

There are a few counts of this clone. The chain is built from TRBV6-1 and TRBJ1-2; 7 positions match TRBD1. Germline V gene lookup returns CDR1 MNHNS and CDR2 SASEGT. CDR3 size: 15 residues. The V segment lost 0 bases and the J segment 5 bases; nucleotides outside the gene matches: 6. As DNA, the CDR3 is TGTGCCAGCAGTGAAGCAGACAGGGCATGGTATGGCTACACCTTC. This translates into CASSEADRAWYGYTF.

This clone was counted a few times. J is TRBJ2-5 and V is TRBV7-2; D remains ambiguous. The ends were cut back, 3 bases at V and 5 bases at J, with 7 bases in the middle. CDR3 size: 12 residues. The germline V gene encodes CDR1 SGHTA and CDR2 FQGNSA. The CDR3 reads CASSLRRETQYF. Written as DNA, the CDR3 is TGTGCCAGCAGCTTGAGGCGTGAGACCCAGTACTTC.

V is TRBV6-1 and J is TRBJ1-2, with TRBD1 identical over 8 bases. The CDR3 runs 15 residues. Germline loops: CDR1 MNHNS, CDR2 SASEGT. The V and J ends lost 11 bases and 7 bases, in that order; junction bases with no gene match: 18. CDR3 nucleotide sequence: TGTGCCTGCTCTGACAGGGGCGACCTTATGGCTGGCTACACCTTC. Amino acid sequence: CACSDRGDLMAGYTF.